This TCR beta chain was found in a study of Graves' ophthalmopathy and Graves' hyperthyroidism. For the study at large: By definition, stable hyperthyroidism involved no ophthalmopathy within 18 months of follow-up. Study conclusions and caveats: Most clonotypes expanded in thyroid above 0.001 frequency were present in blood too.

Exclusion applied to patients with other autoimmune diseases, uncontrolled infections, pregnancy or lactation. The authors diagnosed from clinical symptoms, serum thyroxine, TRAb, thyroid ultrasound and orbital computed tomography. The study amplified TCR beta CDR3 regions using RNA transcripts. After a first-round RT-PCR with HTBI primers, a second-round multiplex PCR was run. Using its own MiXCR run on the multiplex PCR reads, TCRdb lists one record per CDR3 protein. The data contain around 590,000 distinct CDR3 sequences, approximately 35% of them seen just once; the ten biggest clones take up roughly 4.5%. About this clonotype itself: The antigen is unknown.

Trimming removed 6 bases at V and 1 base at J, with 28 bases between. CDR1 and CDR2 from the germline V gene are SGHVS and FQNEAQ. The CDR3 has 20 residues. The clonotype comes from an adult man with Graves' hyperthyroidism. Sequences were obtained from peripheral blood or thyroid tissue (not recorded which). The chain couples TRBV7-8 to TRBJ1-5, with no clear D. The CDR3 nucleotides read TGTGCCAGCAGTTTCCGACCCGCTGAAGCAGCGGGATCGAGCAATCAGCCCCAGCATTTT. This gives the protein CASSFRPAEAAGSSNQPQHF.